Listed below are T cell receptor beta chains from one sample, sequenced in a study of blood T cell repertoires in COVID-19. Some clones are missing from TCRdb's copy, which holds only in-frame ones; the method was immunoSEQ multiplex PCR. Found here are about 120,000 clones, 70% to 80% of them singletons; the top ten hold 37%. Sequenced: peripheral blood. These receptors were taken from a man aged 40-50 years with active or convalescent COVID-19. Each CDR3 is given without its conserved first and last residue. A D gene is named only where the DNA matches it firmly.

D,V,CDR3
-,TRBV7-8,ASSPGTSTDTQY
-,TRBV6-1,ASSERSDRGQGYT
-,TRBV5-5,ASSLGGLKGAF
-,TRBV19,ASSRNGWDYGYT
-,TRBV28,ASAKGARDEKLF
TRBD2,TRBV30,AWSGGWGEQF
TRBD1,TRBV10-3,AIMGTGADTQY
-,TRBV2,ASIAVDSPLH
-,TRBV19,ASSFAHGDTQY
TRBD1,TRBV9,ASSVVERQGYNEQF
TRBD1,TRBV10-3,AIRAGTDNSPLH
-,TRBV7-2,ASEYYRLHEQY
-,TRBV2,ASRIGYYGYT
TRBD2,TRBV18,ASSLLAEASYEQY
TRBD2,TRBV19,ASSRGWRGQETQY
-,TRBV5-4,ASSLYRGYEQY
-,TRBV3-1/TRBV3-2,ASSQLYYEQY
-,TRBV21-1,ASSGRREGTNYGYT
-,TRBV27,ASSPWGLSSGANVLT
-,TRBV19,ASSIGRGRALPYGYT